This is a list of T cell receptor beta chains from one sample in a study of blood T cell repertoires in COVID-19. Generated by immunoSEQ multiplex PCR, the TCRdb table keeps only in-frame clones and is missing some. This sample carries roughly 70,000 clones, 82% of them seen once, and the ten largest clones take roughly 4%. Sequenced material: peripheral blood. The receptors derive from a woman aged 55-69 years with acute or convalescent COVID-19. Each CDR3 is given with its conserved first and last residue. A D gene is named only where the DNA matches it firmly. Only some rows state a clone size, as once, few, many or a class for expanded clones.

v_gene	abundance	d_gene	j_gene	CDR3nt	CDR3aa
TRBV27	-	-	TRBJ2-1	TGTGCCAGCAGTTTAAGGACAGCTAACAATGAGCAGTTCTTC	CASSLRTANNEQFF
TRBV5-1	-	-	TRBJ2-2	TGCGCCAGCAGCTTGGAACTCGGCGGGGATGGCGGGGAGCTGTTTTTT	CASSLELGGDGGELFF
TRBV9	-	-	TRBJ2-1	TGTGCCAGCAGCGCAGACTGGCCCACCTACAATGAGCAGTTCTTC	CASSADWPTYNEQFF
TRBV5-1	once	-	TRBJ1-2	TGCGCCAGCAGCTTAAGCCTCGGGGGCTACACCTTC	CASSLSLGGYTF
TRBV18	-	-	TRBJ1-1	TGTGCCAGCTCACTTCGACCCGAGGTGGGCACTGAAGCTTTCTTT	CASSLRPEVGTEAFF
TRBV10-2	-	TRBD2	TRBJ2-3	TGCGCCAGCAGTGAGTCGAGAGCGCGGGAGGTTGCAGATACGCAGTATTTT	CASSESRAREVADTQYF
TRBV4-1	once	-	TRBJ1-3	TGCGCCAGCAGCCCTAGTTGGGGAAACACCATATATTTT	CASSPSWGNTIYF
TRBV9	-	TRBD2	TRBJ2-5	TGTGCCAGCAGCGTAGCCGGGGGGGAGACCCAGTACTTC	CASSVAGGETQYF
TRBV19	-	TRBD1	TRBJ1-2	TGTGCCACCAAAAGGGACAGGGCAGTTCAGGGCTACACCTTC	CATKRDRAVQGYTF
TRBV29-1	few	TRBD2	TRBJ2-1	TGCAGCGTGGGACTAGCGGGGGGCTCCTACAATGAGCAGTTCTTC	CSVGLAGGSYNEQFF
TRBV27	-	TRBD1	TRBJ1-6	TGTGCCAGCAGTCCCGGACAGGTTGTAAATTCACCCCTCCACTTT	CASSPGQVVNSPLHF
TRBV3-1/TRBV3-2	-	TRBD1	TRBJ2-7	TGTGCCAGCAGCCAAGCGGCAGGGGGATACGAGCAGTACTTC	CASSQAAGGYEQYF
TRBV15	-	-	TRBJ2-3	TGTGCCACCAGCAGAGATCGTCTAGCGTTCGATACGCAGTATTTT	CATSRDRLAFDTQYF
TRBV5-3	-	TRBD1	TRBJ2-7	TGTGCCAGAAGCTTGGCACTATCGGGACAGGGGGCGTGGGAGCAGTACTTC	CARSLALSGQGAWEQYF
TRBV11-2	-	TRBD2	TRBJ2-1	TGTGCCAGCTTAGCGGGGGCTTACAATGAGCAGTTCTTC	CASLAGAYNEQFF
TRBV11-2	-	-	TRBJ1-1	TGTGCCAGCAGCCTAACAGGGCTCACTGAAGCTTTCTTT	CASSLTGLTEAFF
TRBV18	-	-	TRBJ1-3	TGTGCCAGCTCACCACCGAGCAGGGGAAGTGGAAACACCATATATTTT	CASSPPSRGSGNTIYF
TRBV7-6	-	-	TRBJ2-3	TGTGCCACCGAACTGATAGGACAGTCCACAGATACGCAGTATTTT	CATELIGQSTDTQYF
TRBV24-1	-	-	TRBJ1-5	TGTGCCACCGCGGCAGGGTGGGCCAATCAGCCCCAGCATTTT	CATAAGWANQPQHF
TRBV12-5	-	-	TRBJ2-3	TGTGCTAGTGGTTTGGTAACCCTCCAGAGCCGACAAGATACGCAGTATTTT	CASGLVTLQSRQDTQYF
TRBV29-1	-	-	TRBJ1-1	TGCAGCGTTGAGCCAGACACTGAAGCTTTCTTT	CSVEPDTEAFF
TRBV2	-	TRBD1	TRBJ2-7	TGTGCCAGCAGACAGGGGTACGAGCAGTACTTC	CASRQGYEQYF
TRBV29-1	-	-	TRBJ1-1	TGCAGCGTTGAAAGGGGGGGAGGCATGAACACTGAAGCTTTCTTT	CSVERGGGMNTEAFF
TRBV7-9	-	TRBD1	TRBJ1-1	TGTGCCAGCAGCCACGGGACAGGGGGACGAACTGAAGCTTTCTTT	CASSHGTGGRTEAFF
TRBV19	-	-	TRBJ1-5	TGTGCCAGTAGTAGCAGGGTGGATAGCAATCAGCCCCAGCATTTT	CASSSRVDSNQPQHF
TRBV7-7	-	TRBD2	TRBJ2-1	TGTGCCAGCAGCCCTGGACTAGCGGGAAGTAGGGATGAGCAGTTCTTC	CASSPGLAGSRDEQFF
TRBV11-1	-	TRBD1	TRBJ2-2	TGTGCCAGCAGCCGGCAGGGGGCCGCCGGGGAGCTGTTTTTT	CASSRQGAAGELFF
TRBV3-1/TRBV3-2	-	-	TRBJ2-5	TGTGCCAGCAGCCAAGATAGTAGCGGCAAAGAGACCCAGTACTTC	CASSQDSSGKETQYF
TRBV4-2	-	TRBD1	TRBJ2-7	TGTGCCAGCAGCCATGCATACGGGACAGGGTACGAGCAGTACTTC	CASSHAYGTGYEQYF
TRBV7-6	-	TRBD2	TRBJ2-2	TGTGCCAGCAGCACCCGGGCGGGGGGTGGAACCGGGGAGCTGTTTTTT	CASSTRAGGGTGELFF
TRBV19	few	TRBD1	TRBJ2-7	TGTGCCAGTAGTATAGTAGCAGGGGGCGATTTCTACGAGCAGTACTTC	CASSIVAGGDFYEQYF
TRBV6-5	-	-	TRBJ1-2	TGTGCCAGCACTACGCAGGGTCGGCTGGGCTACACCTTC	CASTTQGRLGYTF
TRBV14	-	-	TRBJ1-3	TGTGCCAGCAGCCAAGTTGGGGGGGTACGTCTGTCTCGCTCTGGAAACACCATATATTTT	CASSQVGGVRLSRSGNTIYF
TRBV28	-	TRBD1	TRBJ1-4	TGTGCCAGCAAGACAGGGGGCAGCGAAAAACTGTTTTTT	CASKTGGSEKLFF
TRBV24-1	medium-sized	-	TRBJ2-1	TGTGCCACCAGTGACCCGTCACACCGGGTCAATGAGCAGTTCTTC	CATSDPSHRVNEQFF
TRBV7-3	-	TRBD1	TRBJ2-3	TGTGCCAGCAGCAGAGGGACAGGCTTCTGGTATTTT	CASSRGTGFWYF
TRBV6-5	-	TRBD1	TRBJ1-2	TGTGCCAGCAGTTACGATACAGGGGGCGTCGCTGGCTACACCTTC	CASSYDTGGVAGYTF
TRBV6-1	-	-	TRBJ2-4	TGTGCCAGCAGTGAAGGGCTAGCCAAAAACATTCAGTACTTC	CASSEGLAKNIQYF
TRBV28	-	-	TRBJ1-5	TGTGCCAGCAGTTCCCCCGCCCCCGGGGGAAGTTATAGCAATCAGCCCCAGCATTTT	CASSSPAPGGSYSNQPQHF
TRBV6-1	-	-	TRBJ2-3	TGTGCCAGCAGTGAACCAGGGGGCACAGATACGCAGTATTTT	CASSEPGGTDTQYF
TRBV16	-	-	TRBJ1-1	TGTGCCAGCAGCCAATCTCGTTCAGGAAACACTGAAGCTTTCTTT	CASSQSRSGNTEAFF
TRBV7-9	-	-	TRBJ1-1	TGTGCCAGCATCCTTAAGCAGGGGATGGGCACTGAAGCTTTCTTT	CASILKQGMGTEAFF
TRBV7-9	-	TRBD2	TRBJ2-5	TGTGCCAGCAGCCACGGTTGGGCAGAACTAGCGGGAGGGCAAGAGACCCAGTACTTC	CASSHGWAELAGGQETQYF
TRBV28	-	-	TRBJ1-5	TGTGCCAGCAGTTACGCGACAACAGCAAATCCCCAGCATTTT	CASSYATTANPQHF
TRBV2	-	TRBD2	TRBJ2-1	TGTGCCAGCAGTGGGTATAGCGGGAGGGCATGGGAGCAGTTCTTC	CASSGYSGRAWEQFF
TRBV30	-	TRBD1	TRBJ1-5	TGTGCCTGGACAGGGGGCTTCAATCAGCCCCAGCATTTT	CAWTGGFNQPQHF
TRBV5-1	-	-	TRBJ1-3	TGCGCCAGCAGCCCGGACAGCCGAAACACCATATATTTT	CASSPDSRNTIYF
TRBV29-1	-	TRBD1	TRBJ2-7	TGCAGCGTTGCACAGGGGAACGAGCAGTACTTC	CSVAQGNEQYF
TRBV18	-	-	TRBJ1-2	TGTGCCAGCTCACCGGGGGCAGGGGACTATGGCTACACCTTC	CASSPGAGDYGYTF
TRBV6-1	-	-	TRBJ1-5	TGTGCCAGCAGTGATTATCTGCAGGGAACTCAGCCCCAGCATTTT	CASSDYLQGTQPQHF
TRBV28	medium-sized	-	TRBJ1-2	TGTGCCAGCAGCAATAACTATGGCTACACCTTC	CASSNNYGYTF
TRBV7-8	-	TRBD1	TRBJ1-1	TGTGCCAGCAGCTTATGGCCCAGGACAGGAGTGAACACTGAAGCTTTCTTT	CASSLWPRTGVNTEAFF
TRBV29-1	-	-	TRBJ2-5	TGCAGCGTACAAGACACGCCTCAAGAGACCCAGTACTTC	CSVQDTPQETQYF
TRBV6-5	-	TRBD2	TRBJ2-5	TGTGCCAGCAGTTTAGCGGGGGGGTGGGAGACCCAGTACTTC	CASSLAGGWETQYF
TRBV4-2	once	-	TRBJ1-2	TGTGCCAGCAGCCAAGGGAGCCTCAACTATGGCTACACCTTC	CASSQGSLNYGYTF
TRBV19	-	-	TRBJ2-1	TGTGCCAGTAGTATTGGTCAGAACAATGAGCAGTTCTTC	CASSIGQNNEQFF
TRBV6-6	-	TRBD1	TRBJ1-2	TGTGCCAGCAGTTACGCGGACAGGGGATATGGCTACACCTTC	CASSYADRGYGYTF
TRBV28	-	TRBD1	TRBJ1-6	TGTGCCAGCAAGATACCGACAGGGGTAAATTCACCCCTCCACTTT	CASKIPTGVNSPLHF
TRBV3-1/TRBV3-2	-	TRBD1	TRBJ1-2	TGTGCCAGCAGCCAACCGGGACAGGGGGCGCTTGGCTACACCTTC	CASSQPGQGALGYTF
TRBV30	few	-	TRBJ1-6	TGTGCCTGGAGTGTACTAGGGTCACCCCTCCACTTT	CAWSVLGSPLHF